This TCR beta chain came from a study of blood T cell repertoires in COVID-19. Study summary: Sites in the United States, Italy and Spain provided acute and convalescent COVID-19 samples. Sources were T cells, B-cell-depleted T cells, or PBMCs; the material itself was cDNA or gDNA.

Patients from Seattle were sampled longitudinally, starting during active infection. Original methodology: Reference gene primer amplification gave nucleated cell count estimates. The assay was immunoSEQ multiplex PCR, and TCRdb's table has in-frame clones only and misses some. The D gene and trimming were derived from the DNA, and the V and J assignments and clone size from that table. The table has around 310,000 clones, 85% to 90% seen once; the top ten hold about 1%. Germline-derived CDR1 and CDR2 are KGHSH and LQKENI. There are 15 residues in the CDR3. Trimming cost V 6 bases and J 5 bases, with 19 bases left between them.

Sequences were obtained from peripheral blood. The V gene is TRBV18, the J gene TRBJ1-1; TRBD1 might be the D (5 bases). This TCR was sampled from a woman aged 40 to 50 with COVID-19, enrolled during active disease. CDR3 DNA: TGTGCCAGCTCCGCCCATTCAGGGTTAGAGACTGAAGCTTTCTTT. As protein: CASSAHSGLETEAFF. The full variable domain, its missing parts supplied by reference TRBV18 and TRBJ1-1, is NAGVMQNPRHLVRRRGQEARLRCSPMKGHSHVYWYRQLPEEGLKFMVYLQKENIIDESGMPKERFSAEFPKEGPSILRIQQVVRGDSAAYFCASSAHSGLETEAFFGQGTRLTVV.